This T cell receptor beta chain derives from a study of cytomegalovirus exposure and HLA in healthy donors (TCRdb year 2017). For the study in its entirety: An earlier analysis of some 600 of the donors reported about 300 Gb of sequence data and about 120 million unique TCR beta sequences obtained from about 170 million T cells. An early release that covered about 600 HLA-typed donors contained approximately 300 gigabases of sequencing data and tens of millions of unique TCR sequences. The genetic ancestry cluster associated with self-reported Caucasian donors included about 81% of the 350 to 500 genotyped donors. The study was designed to test whether signatures of past pathogen exposure could be identified by cataloging public T cell receptors. The study used immunosequencing to profile the T cell repertoires of 670 or so subjects and linked those repertoires to cytomegalovirus serostatus. A separate validation cohort of 90 to 150 different subjects was used in addition to the approximately 610-subject first cohort. The study combined high-throughput TCR immunosequencing, statistical association of individual TCRs with disease status, and machine learning to predict cytomegalovirus infection status. A later analysis re-analyzed previously published TCR beta repertoires from 660 or so donors and added high-resolution HLA genotyping to study TCR occurrence patterns. The later analysis used no new phenotypic data to find candidate immune exposures, relying instead on TCR beta sequences and their occurrence across donors. An earlier analysis of 587 of the donors used high-throughput TCR beta sequencing to judge whether each TCR beta V gene segment behaved as functional or pseudogenic. Donor age, sex, ethnicity and CMV serostatus were collected together with the repertoire data. Genome-wide SNP genotypes for about 65% of the roughly 670 donors were used in a later genetic analysis, which treated that subset as a discovery cohort. All discovery cohort repertoires had been generated using a single sequencing platform. Class I and class II HLA loci were covered by the typing at four-digit resolution. Typing coverage varied by locus: roughly 629-630 donors for A, B, C, DRB1 and DQB1; approximately 560 for DQA1; some 610 for DPA1; under 490 for DPB1. A handful of DR-DQ haplotypes were handled as single units for association and clustering because linkage in the cohort was strong. On average, roughly 240,000 unique TCR beta nucleotide sequences were sequenced per donor among fewer than 500 genotyped donors of the cohort, with roughly 19% of those sequences being non-productive.

Receptor libraries were prepared by the immunoSEQ multiplex PCR assay. A mixture of 60 forward primers for TCR Vbeta segments and 13 reverse primers for TCR Jbeta segments was used in the multiplex PCR. A multiplex PCR assay on genomic DNA amplified the CDR3 region of rearranged TCR beta genes. The amplified TCR beta libraries were sequenced on the Illumina HiSeq System as 87-base-pair reads. The study's own analysis went as follows. A later analysis counted tens of millions of unique TCR beta chains across the 650 to 800 repertoires, and around 12 million of these chains were shared by at least two donors. Raw reads were error-corrected and collapsed into unique sequences with a nearest-neighbor algorithm that merged closely related sequences to remove PCR and sequencing errors. V, D and J gene segments were assigned by aligning CDR3 sequences to IMGT reference sequences. For a sequence to be retained, a match of at least six nucleotides to both a V gene segment and a J gene segment was required. Rearrangements were classified as productive when the CDR3 lacked stop codons and remained in frame with V and J, and all other rearrangements were classified as non-productive. CDR3 was defined according to IMGT convention as the region running from the second conserved V-encoded cysteine to the conserved J-encoded phenylalanine. The earlier analysis of 500 to 650 of the donors excluded any sequence lacking an unambiguous match to a single V gene segment. An earlier analysis of over 450 of the donors classified V segments as functional when productive rearrangements were above 56.7% and as segregating when the standard deviation between donors was above 5%. A statistical classification framework was developed to diagnose cytomegalovirus status using the catalog of TCR beta chain sequences. In a later analysis, TCR nucleotide sequences were compared against IMGT/GENE-DB human TR gene sequences so that V and J genes could be assigned. A later analysis assigned CDR3 sequences and most-parsimonious VDJ recombination scenarios with the TCRdist pipeline. In a later analysis, every TCR beta chain was defined by the combination of its CDR3 amino acid sequence and its V-gene family, and reads without a unique V-gene family were dropped. A later analysis removed 550 to 700 highly shared, low-generation-probability nucleotide sequences to deal with suspected cross-contamination and a sequencing artifact. In a later analysis, a clonal expansion index was calculated for each public chain from normalized within-repertoire ranks of inferred template counts. Generation probabilities in a later analysis came from a VDJ recombination model fitted to out-of-frame rearrangements, and those results were checked against IGoR. A later analysis scored TCR-TCR, TCR-HLA and TCR-CMV co-occurrence with hypergeometric tests, applying a repertoire-size bias correction to TCR pairs. A later analysis estimated false discovery rates by permuting HLA or CMV assignments 20 times. In a later analysis, co-occurring TCRs were grouped using DBSCAN, and TCRdist sequence similarity was added for clustering within HLA-allele-positive subsets. Repertoires with fewer than 30,000 or more than 120,000 public chains were left out of co-occurrence clustering, as were several repertoires with anomalous nucleotide sharing. Not all clones reach the TCRdb copy of this immuneACCESS table, which keeps in-frame sequences only. Checked studies attribute under half of the gap to unresolved V genes and leave the rest unexplained. V and J calls and clone size are given by that table; D and trimming were obtained from the DNA. For this sample there are roughly 130,000 clones; 75% to 85% appear just once. The ten largest clones represent 1% of the sample.

CDR1 SNHLY and CDR2 FYNNEI were looked up in the germline V gene. There are 13 amino acids in the CDR3, from cysteine to phenylalanine inclusive. Only the CDR3 part of the read is kept: 39 bases, read in frame from the first base. V was cut back by 4 bases and J by 1 base, leaving a gap of 7 bases between them. The cohort was made up of under 800 healthy bone marrow donors. All cohort members were sampled while nominally healthy, although unrecorded immune exposures were likely present. The donor tested CMV seronegative, placing the donor among the 350 to 400 seronegative members of the cohort. A peripheral blood sample was provided by each donor, and peripheral blood mononuclear cells were used for TCR beta sequencing. Genomic DNA extraction from the blood cell samples was performed with the Qiagen DNeasy Blood Extraction Kit. Only a few counts were recorded for this clone. Its antigen is currently not known. No much larger clone is present one base from it, and per-base qualities are unavailable. Other DNA sequences in the sample encode the same CDR3.

General conclusions and limits of the study: Roughly uniform sequencing depth across donors was assumed in presence/absence analyses, although this assumption may not hold. The study listed 164 TCR beta chains as associated with cytomegalovirus. Because HLA typing was unavailable for some donors at each locus, only the typed subset was used in association tests. The only immune exposure information available for the cohort was CMV serostatus. The cohort was sequenced for TCR beta chains only, and without alpha or paired-chain data the features that could be detected were limited. A further reported finding was that TCR beta sequences accurately predicted the HLA-A and HLA-B alleles for most subjects in the first cohort. Most TCR sequences were observed very rarely across donors, whereas some public TCRs were present in many individuals. Most CMV-associated TCR beta chains appeared to be HLA-restricted in a later analysis, and the HLA associations seemed to be driven largely by CMV exposure. The 87-base-pair reads could not distinguish some IMGT-functional V segments, including TRBV6-2 and TRBV6-3, so those segments were excluded. Correlated functional status among segregating V segments might be attributable to linkage disequilibrium, but an unknown experimental factor could not be ruled out. In a later analysis, HLA-associated TCR beta chains showed more clonal expansion and lower generation probabilities than non-associated chains that were equally common. A cluster of highly shared sequence variants was judged likely to represent a technical artifact of the sequencing pipeline. According to a later analysis, parvovirus B19, influenza, CMV and Epstein-Barr virus appeared linked to several top co-occurrence clusters. In vitro tests confirmed that a few of the cytomegalovirus-associated TCR beta chains recognize cytomegalovirus antigens. In both the original and validation cohorts, the classifier was reported to diagnose cytomegalovirus status with high specificity and sensitivity. In an earlier analysis of some 500 of the donors, most TCR beta V segments appeared in productive rearrangements about 87% or about 30% of the time, broadly matching IMGT annotations. In a later genetic analysis, fewer N-insertions in productive TCRs were reported among donors in an Asian-associated ancestry cluster than the approximately 630-donor mean. In a later analysis, 15,000 to 20,000 TCR beta sequences were associated with specific HLA alleles at a false discovery rate of 0.05. In a later genetic analysis, a missense DCLRE1C variant was associated with V-gene and J-gene trimming of TCR beta chains, and the association was replicated in an independent cohort. Assigning TCR associations to individual alleles was difficult when HLA alleles, especially DR and DQ, strongly co-occurred. Because counts were too low, seventeen rarely observed V segments, including chromosome 9 orphons, were excluded from the earlier analysis of about 500 of the donors. According to the authors, the approach could potentially be generalized to other disease states and immunological phenotypes. According to a later analysis, TCR association rates differed among HLA loci, with DRB1 alleles showing the most associated TCRs and HLA-C alleles showing the fewest.

The TCR sequence derives from a middle-aged man in good health and CMV-seronegative. The sample taken for sequencing was PBMCs. The chain uses TRBV2 and TRBJ1-1; the best D guess is TRBD1, with 6 bases matching. The CDR3 protein: CASSVRGNTEAFF. In nucleotides, the sequence is TGTGCCAGCAGTGTCAGGGGGAACACTGAAGCTTTCTTT.